This note documents a single T cell receptor beta chain sequence. Time point denoted: pre-treatment baseline. The entry originates in a study of blood T cell dynamics during melanoma immunotherapy. The trim removed 6 bases at V and 5 bases at J, leaving 6 bases unmatched. The CDR3 covers 13 residues. From germline, CDR1 is MNHNY and CDR2 SVGAGI (reference sequence). The repertoire was sequenced with immunoSEQ multiplex PCR; TCRdb's copy has only in-frame clones and lacks some. This sample carries roughly 9,500 clones, about 90% of them seen once, and the ten largest clones take roughly a third. The chain carries TRBV6-6 and TRBJ2-5; 7 bases fit TRBD1. This clonotype originated in a human donor with melanoma. This specimen was blood, taken from a patient treated with checkpoint blockade. CDR3 amino acids: CASRGTAAETQYF. DNA of the CDR3: TGTGCCAGCAGGGGGACAGCCGCGGAGACCCAGTACTTC.